Below, one TCR beta chain is given with its context. The same CDR3 is also encoded by other DNA sequences in this sample. The sample originates from a study of cytomegalovirus exposure and HLA in healthy donors. The PCR ran on 60 Vbeta and 13 Jbeta primers. In the study's own analysis: Unique TCR beta chains numbered approximately 80 million in a later analysis, with roughly 10 million shared. Sequencing was performed with immunoSEQ multiplex PCR; in TCRdb, only in-frame clones are kept and a portion is missing. V, J and clone size are taken as reported in that table, and D and trimming were inferred from the DNA itself. The table records 150,000 or so clones, about 70% of them present only once. The CDR3 contains 16 residues. Germline V gene sequence: CDR1 LGHNA, CDR2 YNFKEQ. Trimming took 1 base from V and 5 from J; bases not matched to a gene: 7.

The V gene is TRBV4-2, the J gene TRBJ2-5, with TRBD2 identical over 10 bases. The sequence was obtained from a young man in good health and CMV-seronegative. Sequenced: PBMCs. CDR3 DNA: TGTGCCAGCAGCCAAGGAGCGGGGGGGATGGGGGAGACCCAGTACTTC. This gives the protein CASSQGAGGMGETQYF.